The source of this T cell receptor (beta chain) is a study of T cells in Graves' hyperthyroidism and ophthalmopathy. Study results and limitations: Most thyroid clonotypes expanded above 0.001 were also detected in blood. Before onset, by a median of around six months, the model predicted ophthalmopathy.

This clonotype was detected only a few times. Its antigen is not known. In making diagnoses, clinical symptoms, serum thyroxine and TRAb, thyroid ultrasound and orbital computed tomography were all used. Fresh peripheral blood, 8 to 10 ml of it, supplied the PBMCs. The CDR3 regions of TCR beta were amplified from RNA transcripts. Initially, a first-round RT-PCR of the TCR CDR3 employed the HTBI primer set. TCRdb re-called the multiplex PCR reads with MiXCR, one entry per CDR3 protein. The profile shows hundreds of thousands of distinct CDR3 sequences, less than 15% of them singletons. The sequence was collected from a woman aged 18 to 35 with Graves' hyperthyroidism. The sequencing sample was made of blood.

The CDR3 loop is CAILAAKKGTEAFF. Written as DNA, the CDR3 is TGTGCCATCCTTGCGGCCAAAAAGGGCACTGAAGCTTTCTTT. The rearrangement links TRBV6-1 to TRBJ1-1; D ambiguous. Germline V CDR1 and CDR2: MNHNS, SASEGT. The CDR3 totals 14 residues. The V end was cut by 10 bases, the J end by 4 bases, with 19 bases between.